This is a list of T cell receptor beta chains from one sample in a study of vaccination and CD4 T cells after COVID-19. TCRdb used MiXCR to reprocess the PCR reads, holding one entry per CDR3 protein. The table includes about 12,000 distinct CDR3 sequences, about 29% detected once. The antigens for these receptors are not known. The sample consisted of cultured CD4+ T cells from blood. All receptors derive from a human donor with COVID-19. Both conserved end residues are part of each CDR3. The D gene is left open where the match is weak. The listing skips clone size in some rows; elsewhere it reads once, few, many or a size class.

clone_size: -; d_call: -; j_call: TRBJ1-6; v_call: TRBV7-3; cdr3_nt: TGTGCCAGCAGCTTGGGGACATACGATTCACCCCTCCACTTT; cdr3_aa: CASSLGTYDSPLHF
clone_size: -; d_call: -; j_call: TRBJ1-5; v_call: TRBV2; cdr3_nt: TGTGCCAGCAGTTCAAGACAGGCCATAGATATTAATCAGCCCCAGCATTTT; cdr3_aa: CASSSRQAIDINQPQHF
clone_size: -; d_call: -; j_call: TRBJ1-1; v_call: TRBV6-2/TRBV6-3; cdr3_nt: TGTGCCAGCAGAAGGGGCGGTGATTCTAACACTGAAGCTTTCTTT; cdr3_aa: CASRRGGDSNTEAFF
clone_size: -; d_call: -; j_call: TRBJ1-1; v_call: TRBV6-1; cdr3_nt: TGTGCCAGCCAAACATGGAACACTGAAGCTTTCTTT; cdr3_aa: CASQTWNTEAFF
clone_size: few; d_call: -; j_call: TRBJ1-5; v_call: TRBV19; cdr3_nt: TGTGCCAGTAGAAATACGGACCGCTTCGATCAGCCCCAGCATTTT; cdr3_aa: CASRNTDRFDQPQHF
clone_size: few; d_call: -; j_call: TRBJ2-2; v_call: TRBV6-5; cdr3_nt: TGTGCCAGCAGTTACGCAGGGGTATACACCGGGGAGCTGTTTTTT; cdr3_aa: CASSYAGVYTGELFF
clone_size: few; d_call: -; j_call: TRBJ2-7; v_call: TRBV19; cdr3_nt: TGTGCCAGTAGTACGAACCAGGGAGGCGAGCAGTACTTC; cdr3_aa: CASSTNQGGEQYF
clone_size: -; d_call: -; j_call: TRBJ1-2; v_call: TRBV20-1; cdr3_nt: TGCAGTGCTTGGGGCTCAGATCATTATGGCTACACCTTC; cdr3_aa: CSAWGSDHYGYTF
clone_size: -; d_call: -; j_call: TRBJ2-3; v_call: TRBV12-1; cdr3_nt: TGTGCCAGCAGCCCCCCGGGATGGGAGCGGACCACAGATACGCAGTATTTT; cdr3_aa: CASSPPGWERTTDTQYF
clone_size: -; d_call: TRBD1; j_call: TRBJ1-6; v_call: TRBV12-3/TRBV12-4; cdr3_nt: TGTGCCAGCAGTTCCTCGGTAGGGGGCGGAAAAAATTCACCCCTCCACTTT; cdr3_aa: CASSSSVGGGKNSPLHF
clone_size: -; d_call: -; j_call: TRBJ2-5; v_call: TRBV6-1; cdr3_nt: TGTGCCAGCAGCCAAAGTCGCTCCTATTCTAACCAAGAGACCCAGTACTTC; cdr3_aa: CASSQSRSYSNQETQYF
clone_size: few; d_call: TRBD1; j_call: TRBJ2-3; v_call: TRBV6-1; cdr3_nt: TGTGCCAGCAGCCGACAAGGACAGGGGAACACAGATACGCAGTATTTT; cdr3_aa: CASSRQGQGNTDTQYF
clone_size: -; d_call: -; j_call: TRBJ2-6; v_call: TRBV6-4; cdr3_nt: TGTGCCAGCAGTGACCCGAAAGGGGCCAACGTCCTGACTTTC; cdr3_aa: CASSDPKGANVLTF
clone_size: -; d_call: -; j_call: TRBJ1-5; v_call: TRBV19; cdr3_nt: TGTGCCAGTAGTTCGGGTTGGGGCAATCAGCCCCAGCATTTT; cdr3_aa: CASSSGWGNQPQHF
clone_size: -; d_call: -; j_call: TRBJ1-2; v_call: TRBV20-1; cdr3_nt: TGCAGTGCTAGAGTGGGGGGCGCGGACTATGGCTACACCTTC; cdr3_aa: CSARVGGADYGYTF
clone_size: -; d_call: -; j_call: TRBJ1-6; v_call: TRBV5-1; cdr3_nt: TGCGCCAGCAGCTCCAAGTCTAAACATTCAGAGAATTCACCCCTCCACTTT; cdr3_aa: CASSSKSKHSENSPLHF
clone_size: -; d_call: TRBD2; j_call: TRBJ2-5; v_call: TRBV2; cdr3_nt: TGTGCCAGCAGTGGGGGACTAGCAGAGACCCAGTACTTC; cdr3_aa: CASSGGLAETQYF
clone_size: -; d_call: TRBD1; j_call: TRBJ2-5; v_call: TRBV19; cdr3_nt: TGTGCCAGCAACAGGGGTGGTGAGACCCAGTACTTC; cdr3_aa: CASNRGGETQYF
clone_size: -; d_call: TRBD1; j_call: TRBJ1-6; v_call: TRBV20-1; cdr3_nt: TGCAGTGCTAAGGACAGGGCCCTTAATTCACCCCTCCACTTT; cdr3_aa: CSAKDRALNSPLHF
clone_size: few; d_call: TRBD2; j_call: TRBJ2-5; v_call: TRBV2; cdr3_nt: TGTGCCAGCAGTCGACTAGCGGGGGGGCTCGAGACCCAGTACTTC; cdr3_aa: CASSRLAGGLETQYF
clone_size: few; d_call: -; j_call: TRBJ1-6; v_call: TRBV14; cdr3_nt: TGTGCCAGCAGCCAAGAGTGGGAACTCAATTCACCCCTCCACTTT; cdr3_aa: CASSQEWELNSPLHF
clone_size: few; d_call: TRBD1; j_call: TRBJ1-2; v_call: TRBV20-1; cdr3_nt: TGCAGTGCTGCTCAGGGGGCGCGGGGCTACACCTTC; cdr3_aa: CSAAQGARGYTF
clone_size: -; d_call: TRBD1; j_call: TRBJ2-1; v_call: TRBV6-5; cdr3_nt: TGTGCCAGCAGTTCGGGACAGACCCTCTACAATGAGCAGTTCTTC; cdr3_aa: CASSSGQTLYNEQFF
clone_size: -; d_call: -; j_call: TRBJ1-2; v_call: TRBV12-3/TRBV12-4; cdr3_nt: TGTGCCAGCACCCAACCGCCGGGGTATGGCTACACCTTC; cdr3_aa: CASTQPPGYGYTF
clone_size: once; d_call: -; j_call: TRBJ1-3; v_call: TRBV19; cdr3_nt: TGTGCCACTTCGAGGACCGTTCTACCTACCTCTGGAAACACCATATATTTT; cdr3_aa: CATSRTVLPTSGNTIYF
clone_size: medium-sized; d_call: TRBD1; j_call: TRBJ2-3; v_call: TRBV11-3; cdr3_nt: TGTGCCAGCACCTTGGGACAGGGAAGGAGTACAGATACGCAGTATTTT; cdr3_aa: CASTLGQGRSTDTQYF
clone_size: few; d_call: -; j_call: TRBJ1-5; v_call: TRBV7-2; cdr3_nt: TGTGCCAGCAGCGAGGCCTACCGGGACGGAGATCAGCCCCAGCATTTT; cdr3_aa: CASSEAYRDGDQPQHF
clone_size: few; d_call: TRBD2; j_call: TRBJ2-1; v_call: TRBV20-1; cdr3_nt: TGCAGTGCTGCGGGACGAGGGACTACACATGAGCAGTTCTTC; cdr3_aa: CSAAGRGTTHEQFF
clone_size: few; d_call: -; j_call: TRBJ1-6; v_call: TRBV28; cdr3_nt: TGTGCCAGCAGAGCCTCCCTAGGTTGGGGGCGCGCGGCCAGATCGAGCTCACCCCTCCACTTT; cdr3_aa: CASRASLGWGRAARSSSPLHF
clone_size: few; d_call: -; j_call: TRBJ1-6; v_call: TRBV7-2; cdr3_nt: TGTGCCAGCAGCTTAGGGCCCTATAATTCACCCCTCCACTTT; cdr3_aa: CASSLGPYNSPLHF
clone_size: -; d_call: TRBD1; j_call: TRBJ1-1; v_call: TRBV6-1; cdr3_nt: TGTGCCAGCACGGGACAGATGAACACTGAAGCTTTCTTT; cdr3_aa: CASTGQMNTEAFF
clone_size: few; d_call: -; j_call: TRBJ2-7; v_call: TRBV7-6; cdr3_nt: TGTGCCAGCAGCTTAGGAGATTCCTACGAGCAGTACTTC; cdr3_aa: CASSLGDSYEQYF
clone_size: few; d_call: TRBD2; j_call: TRBJ2-4; v_call: TRBV20-1; cdr3_nt: TGCAGTGCTAGGAAGGGGACTAGCGGGGGCAAAAACATTCAGTACTTC; cdr3_aa: CSARKGTSGGKNIQYF
clone_size: -; d_call: -; j_call: TRBJ1-1; v_call: TRBV2; cdr3_nt: TGTGCCAGCAGTGATCGCAGCCGGCGCTCTGAAGCTTTCTTT; cdr3_aa: CASSDRSRRSEAFF
clone_size: few; d_call: -; j_call: TRBJ2-3; v_call: TRBV20-1; cdr3_nt: TGCAGTGCTAGAGTCAGGGCTTCCGATACGCAGTATTTT; cdr3_aa: CSARVRASDTQYF
clone_size: -; d_call: -; j_call: TRBJ1-4; v_call: TRBV19; cdr3_nt: TGTGCCAGTAGTATAGATACTCATGAAAAACTGTTTTTT; cdr3_aa: CASSIDTHEKLFF
clone_size: -; d_call: TRBD2; j_call: TRBJ2-7; v_call: TRBV27; cdr3_nt: TGTGCCAGCAGATCTCCTAGCGGGGGGACCTACGAGCAGTACTTC; cdr3_aa: CASRSPSGGTYEQYF
clone_size: few; d_call: -; j_call: TRBJ2-3; v_call: TRBV19; cdr3_nt: TGTGCCAGTAGTACCCCGACAGGAGGACTTTACGCAGATACGCAGTATTTT; cdr3_aa: CASSTPTGGLYADTQYF
clone_size: -; d_call: -; j_call: TRBJ1-2; v_call: TRBV7-9; cdr3_nt: TGTGCCAGCAGCTTAGGGGGGGGCATTTCATATGGCTACACCTTC; cdr3_aa: CASSLGGGISYGYTF
clone_size: large; d_call: -; j_call: TRBJ1-1; v_call: TRBV24-1; cdr3_nt: TGTGCCACCAGTCGGGGGGGCGGGGCTGAAGCTTTCTTT; cdr3_aa: CATSRGGGAEAFF
clone_size: -; d_call: TRBD2; j_call: TRBJ2-3; v_call: TRBV7-9; cdr3_nt: TGTGCCAGCAGCCCCCGGGGGGGGGCAACAGATACGCAGTATTTT; cdr3_aa: CASSPRGGATDTQYF
clone_size: -; d_call: -; j_call: TRBJ1-4; v_call: TRBV5-4; cdr3_nt: TGTGCCAGCAGCTCCCAGGGACGGACGGCTAATGAAAAACTGTTTTTT; cdr3_aa: CASSSQGRTANEKLFF
clone_size: -; d_call: TRBD2; j_call: TRBJ2-3; v_call: TRBV6-1; cdr3_nt: TGTGCCAGCAGAAGAACAGCGGGGGCAGCAGATACGCAGTATTTT; cdr3_aa: CASRRTAGAADTQYF
clone_size: -; d_call: -; j_call: TRBJ1-6; v_call: TRBV19; cdr3_nt: TGTGCCAGTAATATAGACAGGAGGAATTCACCCCTCCACTTT; cdr3_aa: CASNIDRRNSPLHF
clone_size: -; d_call: -; j_call: TRBJ1-5; v_call: TRBV7-2; cdr3_nt: TGTGCCAGCAGCTTGCCTCCCCAGCCCCAGCATTTT; cdr3_aa: CASSLPPQPQHF
clone_size: few; d_call: TRBD2; j_call: TRBJ2-3; v_call: TRBV28; cdr3_nt: TGTGCCAGCATCCCGCTAGCGGGGGTCCGCACAGATACGCAGTATTTT; cdr3_aa: CASIPLAGVRTDTQYF
clone_size: -; d_call: TRBD1; j_call: TRBJ2-7; v_call: TRBV7-9; cdr3_nt: TGTGCCAGCAGCGTGGGGACAGGGGGTGCCTCGAGTGAGCAGTACTTC; cdr3_aa: CASSVGTGGASSEQYF
clone_size: few; d_call: -; j_call: TRBJ1-3; v_call: TRBV6-1; cdr3_nt: TGTGCCAGCAGCTCCAAAGCCTCTGGAAACACCATATATTTT; cdr3_aa: CASSSKASGNTIYF
clone_size: once; d_call: -; j_call: TRBJ2-1; v_call: TRBV5-8; cdr3_nt: TGTGCCAGCAGCCCAAGACAGGTCAATGAGCAGTTCTTC; cdr3_aa: CASSPRQVNEQFF
clone_size: -; d_call: -; j_call: TRBJ2-4; v_call: TRBV28; cdr3_nt: TGTGCCAGCAGTCCTCGGGGAAGACCGTACTTC; cdr3_aa: CASSPRGRPYF
clone_size: medium-sized; d_call: -; j_call: TRBJ1-2; v_call: TRBV6-1; cdr3_nt: TGTGCCAGCAGTCCCATGGGGGGTAGCTATGGCTACACCTTC; cdr3_aa: CASSPMGGSYGYTF
clone_size: -; d_call: TRBD1; j_call: TRBJ1-5; v_call: TRBV7-2; cdr3_nt: TGTGCCAGCAGCTCAGGGGGAAGCAATCAGCCCCAGCATTTT; cdr3_aa: CASSSGGSNQPQHF
clone_size: -; d_call: TRBD2; j_call: TRBJ2-7; v_call: TRBV30; cdr3_nt: TGTGCCTGGGATGTGAGCGGGGGTGGCTACGAGCAGTACTTC; cdr3_aa: CAWDVSGGGYEQYF
clone_size: -; d_call: -; j_call: TRBJ1-1; v_call: TRBV5-1; cdr3_nt: TGCGCCAGCAGCCAAAACACTGAAGCTTTCTTT; cdr3_aa: CASSQNTEAFF
clone_size: -; d_call: -; j_call: TRBJ1-6; v_call: TRBV27; cdr3_nt: TGTGCCAGCGTCCGTTCCGGCTCCTATAATTCACCCCTCCACTTT; cdr3_aa: CASVRSGSYNSPLHF
clone_size: -; d_call: -; j_call: TRBJ1-2; v_call: TRBV30; cdr3_nt: TGTGCCTGGAGTGCGGGAACAGCGCAAATCTCTAACTATGGCTACACCTTC; cdr3_aa: CAWSAGTAQISNYGYTF